The 5 T cell receptor beta chains below come from one sample, sequenced in a study of cytomegalovirus exposure and HLA in healthy donors. Assay used: immunoSEQ multiplex PCR; TCRdb lists only in-frame clones, some missing. This sample carries around 200,000 clones, 84% of them seen once, and the ten largest clones take approximately 2.9%. Sequencing was done on a sample of PBMCs. The receptors derive from a woman under 30 in good health and CMV-seropositive.

The rearrangement links TRBV6-5 to TRBJ1-5; 7 bases agree with TRBD1. In germline, CDR1 is MNHEY, CDR2 SVGAGI. CDR3 size: 14 residues. Trimming removed 3 bases from V and 9 bases from J; junction bases left unmatched: 8. The CDR3: CASSYNRGEWPQHF. The CDR3 DNA is TGTGCCAGCAGTTATAACAGGGGTGAGTGGCCCCAGCATTTT.

The chain links TRBV6-5 to TRBJ2-5; D perhaps matches TRBD2 (5 bases). The CDR3 length is 15 residues. V lost 4 bases and J 3 bases, leaving 15 bases between the germline ends. Germline loops: CDR1 MNHEY, CDR2 SVGAGI. Here the CDR3 DNA reads TGTGCCAGCAGTTTCTCATGGACGGGAAAAGAGACCCAGTACTTC. This translates into CASSFSWTGKETQYF.

The chain couples TRBV5-1 to TRBJ1-2, with D maybe TRBD1 (5 bases). The CDR3 contains 14 residues. The germline V gene has CDR1 SGHRS and CDR2 YFSETQ. V dropped 0 bases and J dropped 7 bases, with 13 bases sitting between them. The CDR3, as DNA: TGCGCCAGCAGCTTGGAAAGGGGCGCGAGTGGCTACACCTTC. It codes for CASSLERGASGYTF.

The chain is built from TRBV7-2 and TRBJ2-3; 9 nucleotides match TRBD1. In germline, CDR1 is SGHTA, CDR2 FQGNSA. The CDR3 is 15 amino acids. With V trimmed by 5 bases and J by 1 base, 4 bases remained unmatched. In DNA, the CDR3 is TGTGCCAGCAGCCCTTGGACAGGGGGCACAGATACGCAGTATTTT. Translation: CASSPWTGGTDTQYF.

On this clone: The sample contains more than one DNA sequence encoding this CDR3. The chain employs TRBV11-2 and TRBJ1-5; D gene uncertain. With 0 bases removed from V and 6 bases from J, the gap between germline ends came to 6 bases. The CDR3 spans 13 residues. From germline, CDR1 is SGHAT and CDR2 FQNNGV. The CDR3 protein is CASSLDRGQPQHF. CDR3 nucleotide sequence: TGTGCCAGCAGCTTAGATCGAGGTCAGCCCCAGCATTTT.